This paragraph covers one T cell receptor (beta chain) sequence. What it binds is not known. Read data end 3 residues before the CDR3 end; the end is taken from the germline J gene. Libraries were prepared by immunoSEQ multiplex PCR; TCRdb keeps only in-frame clonotypes and omits some of them. This repertoire holds around 45,000 clones, and none appear only once. The data were taken from a study of T cell clonality in common variable immunodeficiency. Study conclusions and caveats: CVID subjects showed higher TCRbeta clonality than healthy controls.

V was shortened by 2 bases and J by 3 bases, with 10 bases between the two germline ends. Germline values: CDR1 SEHNR, CDR2 FQNEAQ (reference sequence). There are 14 residues in the CDR3. The chain employs TRBV7-9 and TRBJ1-1; tentatively, D is TRBD1 (5 bases). The sequence was collected from a person aged 18-70 years in good health. Material: peripheral blood mononuclear cells. The CDR3 DNA, read in part, is TGTGCCAGCAGCTTACTAGGAGGGGACACTGAA. This encodes CASSLLGGDTE. The complete CDR3 reads CASSLLGGDTEAFF.